A single sample gave rise to the 20 T cell receptor beta chains below, sequenced in a study of beta chain features in type 1 diabetes. Every isolated RNA sample was fully reverse transcribed, so sequencing captured expressed TCRB transcripts. Libraries were prepared by immunoSEQ multiplex PCR; TCRdb keeps only in-frame clonotypes and omits some of them. The sample holds roughly 140,000 clones, around 10% seen once. The sample comprised central memory CD4+ T cells from blood. These receptors all stem from a man younger than 35 in good health.

This clone appeared a few times. The gene calls are TRBV7-2 and TRBJ2-1; possibly TRBD1 for D (5 bases). The CDR3 totals 15 residues. CDR1 is SGHTA, CDR2 FQGNSA, per germline. V lost 5 bases and J lost 4, with 15 bases in between. CDR3 DNA: TGTGCCAGCAGCGATCACAGTGGGGCTTACAATGAGCAGTTCTTC. Encoded protein: CASSDHSGAYNEQFF.

This chain connects TRBV7-9 to TRBJ2-3; unclear D gene. Trimming took off 1 base at V and 3 bases at J, with 11 bases between the two ends. This CDR3 is 15 amino acids long. The V gene's germline CDR1 is SEHNR and CDR2 FQNEAQ (reference sequence). CDR3 bases: TGTGCCAGCAGCTTAGACCCAAGGATGACAGATACGCAGTATTTT. Translated: CASSLDPRMTDTQYF.

V gene TRBV2 combines with J gene TRBJ1-1; no clear D gene. Germline V gene lookup returns CDR1 SNHLY and CDR2 FYNNEI. The CDR3 consists of 13 residues. Trimming removed 3 bases from V and 0 bases from J, with 5 bases in between. CDR3 loop: CASSEELNTEAFF. CDR3 DNA: TGTGCCAGCAGTGAGGAATTGAACACTGAAGCTTTCTTT.

This clone was seen ten or more times. The rearrangement joins TRBV5-1 to TRBJ2-5; 11 nucleotides agree with TRBD2. The CDR3 length is 16 residues. V gave up 1 base and J gave up 4 bases; unmatched junction bases: 6. CDR1 and CDR2 (germline): SGHRS, YFSETQ. The CDR3 bases are TGCGCCAGCAGCTTGTTTAATAGCGGGGGGGCAGAGACCCAGTACTTC. Encoded protein: CASSLFNSGGAETQYF.

This clone was observed a few times. This chain links TRBV21-1 with TRBJ1-1. TRBV21-1 is shown as a pseudogene. The length of the CDR3 is 14 residues. CDR3 in amino acids: CASSEKAENTEAFF. In DNA, the CDR3 is TGTGCCAGCAGCGAGAAAGCGGAGAACACTGAAGCTTTCTTT.

This chain joins TRBV28 and TRBJ2-5; a weak D match, TRBD1 (5 bases). Deletions cut 6 bases from V and 13 bases from J, with 27 bases between. Germline lookup yields CDR1 MDHEN and CDR2 SYDVKM. The CDR3 totals 15 residues. The CDR3 bases are TGTGCCAGCAGCACTAATCGACAGAGAAATAGAGAATCGTACTTC. It codes for CASSTNRQRNRESYF.

In its sample, this clone was seen a few times. The chain is built from TRBV7-9 and TRBJ2-1; 10 bases map to TRBD2. The germline CDR1 and CDR2 sequences are SEHNR and FQNEAQ (reference sequence). V trimming: 5 bases; J trimming: 7 bases; junction bases outside the gene matches: 5. The CDR3 totals 14 residues. The CDR3 is CASSRKREGNEQFF. The CDR3 coding sequence is TGTGCCAGCAGCCGTAAGCGGGAGGGGAATGAGCAGTTCTTC. The whole variable domain, remainder taken from reference TRBV7-9 and TRBJ2-1, is DTGVSQNPRHKITKRGQNVTFRCDPISEHNRLYWYRQTLGQGPEFLTYFQNEAQLEKSRLLSDRFSAERPKGSFSTLEIQRTEQGDSAMYLCASSRKREGNEQFFGPGTRLTVL.

This clone was detected once. The rearrangement uses TRBV9 and TRBJ2-7, with 8 bases aligning to TRBD1. V gave up 0 bases and J gave up 5 bases; unmatched junction bases: 4. Germline V gives CDR1 SGDLS, CDR2 YYNGEE. The CDR3 covers 14 residues. In DNA, the CDR3 is TGTGCCAGCAGCGTAGCCCAGGACAGGGACGAGCAGTACTTC. This codes for CASSVAQDRDEQYF.

The CDR3 region is CASSESGPTSYEQYF. The CDR3 DNA sequence: TGTGCCAGCAGTGAATCGGGGCCGACGTCCTACGAGCAGTACTTC. The chain joins TRBV25-1 to TRBJ2-7; D is perhaps TRBD1 or TRBD2 (5 bases each). Per the germline V gene, CDR1 is MGHDK and CDR2 is SYGVNS. This CDR3 region has 15 residues. V was cut by 1 base and J by 1 base, with 11 bases left in between.

This clone was recorded at least ten times. The chain is built from TRBV28 and TRBJ1-1, with 9 bases identical to TRBD1. The V gene end was trimmed by 2 bases and the J gene end by 1 base; junction bases not matched to a gene: 5. Germline V gene lookup returns CDR1 MDHEN and CDR2 SYDVKM. The CDR3 has 16 residues. CDR3 sequence reads: CASSLGDRVGNTEAFF. CDR3 in DNA: TGTGCCAGCAGTTTAGGGGACAGGGTGGGGAACACTGAAGCTTTCTTT.

The chain couples TRBV7-8 to TRBJ2-1, with 7 bases identical to TRBD2. This CDR3 comprises 16 residues. Per germline, CDR1 SGHVS and CDR2 FQNEAQ. V lost 5 bases, J lost 1 base, and 8 bases stayed unmatched. The CDR3 spells CASSLEAGWSYNEQFF. In DNA, the CDR3 is TGTGCCAGCAGCCTCGAAGCGGGGTGGTCCTACAATGAGCAGTTCTTC.

The chain joins TRBV7-8 to TRBJ1-2, with a weak D call TRBD1 (6 bases). Looked up from germline, CDR1 is SGHVS and CDR2 is FQNEAQ. There are 14 residues in the CDR3. Trimming pared 5 bases from V and 4 bases from J, leaving 14 bases between. CDR3 sequence (DNA): TGTGCCAGCAGCACTTCCCCAGGGGCCTATGGCTACACCTTC. It specifies CASSTSPGAYGYTF.

CDR3 residues: CASSLSGSKDTQYF. CDR3 DNA: TGCGCCAGCAGCCTAAGCGGGTCAAAAGATACGCAGTATTTT. The J gene is TRBJ2-3, the V gene TRBV4-3; D perhaps matches TRBD2 (6 bases). The germline V and J ends were trimmed by 4 bases and 5 bases, with 13 bases remaining between them. Germline loops: CDR1 LGHNA, CDR2 YSLEER. The CDR3 totals 14 residues.

This chain connects TRBV7-2 to TRBJ2-4; D is possibly TRBD2 (6 bases). The CDR3 covers 13 residues. Trimming cost V 1 base and J 7 bases, with 8 bases left between them. Germline assignment: CDR1 SGHTA and CDR2 FQGNSA. The CDR3 reads CASSLDGTNIQYF. CDR3 bases: TGTGCCAGCAGCTTAGACGGGACTAACATTCAGTACTTC.

This clone occurred a few times. The rearrangement joins TRBV11-2 to TRBJ1-6; 8 bases fit TRBD1. The germline gives CDR1 SGHAT, CDR2 FQNNGV. This CDR3 comprises 15 residues. V dropped 1 base and J dropped 9; count of bases not matched to a gene: 5. CDR3 amino acids: CASSLGRDRFSPLHF. The CDR3, as DNA: TGTGCCAGCAGCTTAGGCCGGGACAGGTTTTCACCCCTCCACTTT. The full variable domain, in which reference TRBV11-2 and TRBJ1-6 provide the parts outside the CDR3, is EAGVAQSPRYKIIEKRQSVAFWCNPISGHATLYWYQQILGQGPKLLIQFQNNGVVDDSQLPKDRFSAERLKGVDSTLKIQPAKLEDSAVYLCASSLGRDRFSPLHFGNGTRLTVT.

This clone was picked up a small number of times. The chain uses TRBV23-1 and TRBJ1-2, with D possibly being TRBD1 (6 bases). TRBV23-1 is sorted into the ORF group, with uncertain function. V lost 2 bases, J lost 7 bases, and 23 bases lay in between. CDR3 length: 17 amino acids. As DNA, the CDR3 is TGCGCCAGCAGTCAAGGACAGCCGGCCGGGGGGCCCTCTGGCTACACCTTC. It encodes CASSQGQPAGGPSGYTF.

This clone was found a few times. J is TRBJ2-5 and V is TRBV30; D remains unclear. The V end lost 2 bases, the J end lost 5 bases, and 9 bases lay between the germline ends. Germline loops: CDR1 GTSNPN, CDR2 SVGIG (reference sequence). The CDR3 runs 12 residues. The CDR3 region is CAWSTSGETQYF. As DNA, the CDR3 is TGTGCCTGGAGTACCTCCGGCGAGACCCAGTACTTC.

This clone has only a few counts. The chain uses TRBV2 and TRBJ2-7; TRBD2 might be the D (6 bases). There are 14 residues in the CDR3. Per the germline V gene, CDR1 is SNHLY and CDR2 is FYNNEI. Trimming shortened V by 5 bases and J by 2 bases, and 13 bases separated the two germline ends. The CDR3 DNA follows: TGTGCCAGCAGTCAGCGGCGGGGACCCTACGAGCAGTACTTC. Translating it yields CASSQRRGPYEQYF.

The CDR3 here is CASSFRGLAGSNTDTQYF. The CDR3 bases are TGTGCCAGCAGTTTCCGCGGACTAGCGGGGTCAAACACAGATACGCAGTATTTT. The V and J genes are TRBV27 and TRBJ2-3; TRBD2 matches at 12 bases. J was trimmed by 2 bases and V by 3 bases; bases with no gene match: 9. Germline V gene sequence: CDR1 MNHEY, CDR2 SMNVEV (reference sequence). The CDR3 spans 18 residues.

The V gene is TRBV6-5, the J gene TRBJ2-7; D is perhaps TRBD2 (6 bases). The CDR3 loop spans 13 amino acids. CDR1 MNHEY and CDR2 SVGAGI come from the germline V gene. The V end lost 5 bases, the J end lost 0 bases, and 8 bases lay between the germline ends. The CDR3 loop is CASSIGSSYEQYF. CDR3 nucleotides: TGTGCCAGCAGTATCGGGAGCTCCTACGAGCAGTACTTC.